This TCR beta chain emerged from a study of regulatory T cells in long-lasting Graves disease. Described time point: newly diagnosed GD, antithyroid drugs for less than 3 months. Researchers made the TCR library from RNA that was extracted from PBMCs. Study observations and caveats: A reduction in accuracy may have resulted from the small sample size. Between persistent patients, roughly 2,600 public clonotypes were shared, exceeding the roughly 1,000 shared between new patients.

The V gene lost 5 bases and the J gene lost 2 bases, with 10 bases spanning the gap. The CDR3 loop spans 13 amino acids. Germline loops: CDR1 SEHNR, CDR2 FQNEAQ (reference sequence). Arm-PCR of CDR3 regions and iRepertoire HTBI primers were the basis on which TCR beta libraries were built. In TCRdb, the multiplex PCR reads were re-called with MiXCR into one record per CDR3 protein. The profile covers roughly 430,000 distinct CDR3 sequences, with roughly 15% appearing a single time and around 10% taken by the ten largest. This clonotype was seen many times. Its antigen remains unidentified. The same data also went into a second study, on T cells in Graves' hyperthyroidism and ophthalmopathy. From that second work: Ophthalmopathy was distinguished from stable hyperthyroidism by 13 V-J signatures.

The clonotype comes from a woman in her thirties with Graves disease. V and J are TRBV7-9 and TRBJ2-7; D unclear. This specimen was peripheral blood mononuclear cells (PBMCs), taken at new diagnosis, from a patient treated with antithyroid drugs. The CDR3 nucleotides read TGTGCCAGCAGCCTCGGACCCCCCTACGAGCAGTACTTC. This translates into CASSLGPPYEQYF. The variable domain in full, completed from reference TRBV7-9 and TRBJ2-7, reads DTGVSQNPRHKITKRGQNVTFRCDPISEHNRLYWYRQTLGQGPEFLTYFQNEAQLEKSRLLSDRFSAERPKGSFSTLEIQRTEQGDSAMYLCASSLGPPYEQYFGPGTRLTVT.